This T cell receptor beta chain was identified in a study of CD8 T cells in Susac syndrome. Study-level results: A relatively small number of individuals underwent TCR sequencing and HLA analysis.

V dropped 7 bases and J dropped 5 bases, with 18 bases sitting between them. Germline CDR1 and CDR2: LGHDT and YNNKEL (reference sequence). CDR3 length equals 15 residues. Random hexamers were used to reverse transcribe the RNA input (about 0.5 to 1 ug). Across 54 Vbeta and 13 Jbeta, TCR beta CDR3 was amplified with immunoSEQ multiplex PCR. TCRdb redid the calling of the immunoSEQ multiplex PCR reads with MiXCR, one entry per CDR3 protein. Of about 430,000 distinct CDR3 sequences in the sample, around 85% were seen once. Each multiple sclerosis control was a treatment-naive patient with relapsing-remitting disease that was either stable or active. Bulk CD8+ and CD4+ cells came from magnetic negative isolation; CD8+ TEMRA by FACS. A note on this clonotype: Its matching antigen is unknown.

The TCR comes from a human donor with multiple sclerosis. Specimen: CD8+ T cells from PBMCs. The rearrangement joins TRBV3-1 to TRBJ2-1; possible D gene TRBD2, 6 bases. DNA of the CDR3: TGTGCCAGCAACCCCAAGGGGAGGCCTAACAATGAGCAGTTCTTC. Protein sequence: CASNPKGRPNNEQFF.